What follows is one T cell receptor beta chain and its context. As yet, its antigen is unknown. These data are taken from a study of radiotherapy plus CTLA-4 blockade in lung cancer. The wider study: Disease control was achieved by approximately 30% of patients, and objective responses by 18%. Findings and caveats of the study: Clones derived from tumor TCRs expanded in blood after radiotherapy plus ipilimumab. Early clonal dynamics of blood T cells, together with interferon-beta, were reported as the best response predictor.

The V gene end was trimmed by 0 bases and the J gene end by 4 bases; junction bases not matched to a gene: 4. The V gene's germline CDR1 is KGHSH and CDR2 LQKENI. This CDR3 comprises 16 residues. The protocol was immunoSEQ multiplex PCR, while the TCRdb copy is restricted to in-frame clones and leaves out a portion. Counted here are 100,000 or so clones, about 83% occurring once; the ten biggest clones make up roughly 15%. Focal radiation and CTLA-4 blockade (ipilimumab) were tested in chemo-refractory metastatic non-small-cell lung cancer patients. The sequence was obtained from a human donor with non-small cell lung cancer that progressed on radiotherapy plus ipilimumab. The rearrangement uses TRBV18 and TRBJ1-5; 9 positions match TRBD1. The sample here was peripheral blood, taken from a patient treated with radiotherapy plus ipilimumab. CDR3: CASSPPDRGWNQPQHF. The CDR3 coding sequence is TGTGCCAGCTCACCACCGGACAGGGGTTGGAATCAGCCCCAGCATTTT.